Presented here are 23 T cell receptor beta chains from one specimen sequenced in a study of cytomegalovirus exposure and HLA in healthy donors. This PCR relied on a set of 60 Vbeta primers and 13 Jbeta primers. Clones were sequenced by immunoSEQ multiplex PCR, and TCRdb holds only the in-frame ones, with some missing. Of around 140,000 clones in the sample, over 65% were seen once. Sequenced material: PBMCs. The source is a man aged 35 to 55 in good health and CMV-seropositive.

CDR3 in DNA: TGTGCCAGAAGCCCCCGACTAGCGGGAGAGGTAAGGCATGAGCAGTTCTTC. Translated: CARSPRLAGEVRHEQFF. The rearrangement joins TRBV5-3 to TRBJ2-1; TRBD2 matches at 12 bases. TRBV5-3 is an ORF; its function is uncertain. This CDR3 region has 17 residues. Losses at the gene ends were 4 bases for V and 8 bases for J; bases not matched to a gene: 13.

This chain connects TRBV7-2 to TRBJ2-5; D may be TRBD2 (5 bases). Trimming removed 4 bases at V and 3 bases at J, with 12 bases between. The CDR3 is made up of 14 amino acids. The germline CDR1 and CDR2 sequences are SGHTA and FQGNSA. CDR3 nucleotide sequence: TGTGCCAGCAGCTATGGGATGAGGGAAGAGACCCAGTACTTC. As protein: CASSYGMREETQYF.

This clone was recorded once. The chain recombines TRBV6-1 with TRBJ2-3; 8 nucleotides match TRBD2. The V gene's germline CDR1 is MNHNS and CDR2 SASEGT. This CDR3 region has 15 residues. With 6 bases clipped from V and 8 bases from J, the junction kept 13 bases outside the gene matches. CDR3 amino acids: CASSLSGAAQGTQYF. CDR3 nucleotides: TGTGCCAGCAGCCTTAGCGGGGCCGCACAGGGTACGCAGTATTTT.

This chain links TRBV4-2 with TRBJ2-2; perhaps TRBD2 as D (5 bases). Trimming removed 0 bases at V and 3 bases at J, with 11 bases between. CDR1 and CDR2 from the germline V gene are LGHNA and YNFKEQ. The CDR3 covers 16 residues. The CDR3: CASSQDTSLYTGELFF. CDR3 bases: TGTGCCAGCAGCCAAGATACTAGTCTCTACACCGGGGAGCTGTTTTTT.

This chain uses TRBV7-6 with TRBJ2-3; D unclear. Trimming stripped 1 base from V and 9 bases from J, with 11 bases between. CDR1 SGHVS and CDR2 FNYEAQ come from the germline V gene. This CDR3 has 13 amino acids. CDR3 region: CASSLGLESTQYF. The CDR3 DNA follows: TGTGCCAGCAGCTTAGGCTTGGAGTCGACGCAGTATTTT.

The J gene is TRBJ2-3, the V gene TRBV21-1; TRBD1 is taken as the D call from the table, unchecked against the DNA. TRBV21-1 is a documented pseudogene. The CDR3 sequence is 16 residues long. This CDR3 is CASSRNRGPSTDTQYF. The CDR3 DNA is TGTGCCAGCAGCAGGAACAGGGGCCCTAGCACAGATACGCAGTATTTT.

The chain is built from TRBV7-9 and TRBJ2-5, with D possibly matching TRBD2 (6 bases). V lost 2 bases and J lost 7, with 14 bases in between. Germline assignment: CDR1 SEHNR and CDR2 FQNEAQ (reference sequence). This CDR3 is 14 amino acids long. CDR3 region: CASSLRASAGTQYF. For the CDR3, the DNA is TGTGCCAGCAGCTTACGGGCTAGCGCCGGGACCCAGTACTTC.

The genes are TRBV28 and TRBJ2-1; possible D gene TRBD2, 5 bases. CDR3 length: 12 residues. V lost 7 bases and J 9 bases, leaving 13 bases between the germline ends. The V gene's germline CDR1 is MDHEN and CDR2 SYDVKM. The CDR3 bases are TGTGCCAGCATTGGCTCGGGGTTTGAGCAGTTCTTC. This codes for CASIGSGFEQFF.

This rearrangement joins TRBV29-1 to TRBJ2-7; TRBD1 aligns across 7 bases. Trimming cost V 6 bases and J 0 bases; bases outside gene matches: 8. Germline loops: CDR1 SQVTM, CDR2 ANQGSEA. The CDR3 loop spans 14 amino acids. CDR3 sequence (DNA): TGCAGCGTCCAGGTCGGACAGGCCTCCTACGAGCAGTACTTC. Its translation: CSVQVGQASYEQYF.

This clone was picked up one time. The rearrangement links TRBV7-2 to TRBJ2-3; D may be TRBD1 (5 bases). Germline assignment: CDR1 SGHTA and CDR2 FQGNSA. The length of the CDR3 is 15 residues. Trimming left V 0 bases short and J 3 bases short, with 10 bases between. The CDR3, as DNA: TGTGCCAGCAGCTTAGCCCGGACACTTACAGATACGCAGTATTTT. Its protein product is CASSLARTLTDTQYF. The variable domain in full, with the rest retrieved from reference TRBV7-2 and TRBJ2-3, is GAGVSQSPSNKVTEKGKDVELRCDPISGHTALYWYRQSLGQGLEFLIYFQGNSAPDKSGLPSDRFSAERTGGSVSTLTIQRTQQEDSAVYLCASSLARTLTDTQYFGPGTRLTVL.

V and J are TRBV7-2 and TRBJ2-4, with D uncertain. The CDR3 has 14 residues. V shed 4 bases and J shed 9 bases, with 16 bases lying between them. CDR1 is SGHTA and CDR2 is FQGNSA in the germline V gene. In nucleotides, the CDR3 is TGTGCCAGCAGCTCAACTACCCCAAGGAGCATTCAGTACTTC. The encoded protein is CASSSTTPRSIQYF. The complete variable domain, with remaining parts taken from reference TRBV7-2 and TRBJ2-4, reads GAGVSQSPSNKVTEKGKDVELRCDPISGHTALYWYRQSLGQGLEFLIYFQGNSAPDKSGLPSDRFSAERTGGSVSTLTIQRTQQEDSAVYLCASSSTTPRSIQYFGAGTRLSVL.

The chain carries TRBV19 and TRBJ2-1; TRBD2 aligns across 13 bases. This CDR3 has 20 amino acids. V lost 4 bases and J lost 0; bases outside the gene matches: 12. Germline values: CDR1 LNHDA, CDR2 SQIVND (reference sequence). The CDR3 bases are TGTGCCAGTAGTAGAGGACTAGCGGGAGTTAGGTGGAGCTCCTACAATGAGCAGTTCTTC. It encodes CASSRGLAGVRWSSYNEQFF.

This chain connects TRBV5-5 to TRBJ2-2, with 12 bases fitting TRBD1. The CDR3 is 14 amino acids. J gave up 6 bases and V 4 bases, and 1 base lay outside the gene matches. The germline V gene encodes CDR1 SGHKS and CDR2 YYEKEE (reference sequence). The CDR3, as DNA: TGTGCCAGCAGCAGGGACAGGGGGCCCGGGGAGCTGTTTTTT. Translating it yields CASSRDRGPGELFF.

The CDR3 is CASSDRGVEQYF. In nucleotides, the CDR3 is TGTGCCAGCTCGGACAGGGGGGTCGAGCAGTACTTC. The genes are TRBV6-1 and TRBJ2-7, with 10 bases identical to TRBD1. Germline loops: CDR1 MNHNS, CDR2 SASEGT. The CDR3 totals 12 residues. The J segment lost 6 bases and the V segment lost 8 bases, leaving 4 bases of the junction unmatched.

The chain uses TRBV6-5 and TRBJ1-3; the D gene is possibly TRBD1 (5 bases). Trimming removed 7 bases at V and 2 bases at J, with 12 bases between. This CDR3 has 14 residues. Germline loops: CDR1 MNHEY, CDR2 SVGAGI. CDR3 sequence (DNA): TGTGCCAGCAACCCCGGGGGGGCTGGAAACACCATATATTTT. This gives the protein CASNPGGAGNTIYF.

V gene TRBV27 combines with J gene TRBJ2-1, with no clear D. This CDR3 has 13 amino acids. Per germline, CDR1 MNHEY and CDR2 SMNVEV (reference sequence). V lost 7 bases, J lost 4 bases, and 11 bases lay in between. DNA for the CDR3: TGTGCCAGCACCTATTCCGGTTACAATGAGCAGTTCTTC. It specifies CASTYSGYNEQFF.

This sequence joins TRBV10-1 and TRBJ2-3; weak D call: TRBD2 (5 bases). Germline V CDR1 and CDR2: WNHNN, SYGVQD (reference sequence). This CDR3 contains 15 residues. V was pared by 6 bases and J by 4 bases, with 17 bases between. CDR3 nucleotides: TGCGCCAGCAGCGAAGTCTCAGGAGGCGCAGATACGCAGTATTTT. Amino acids: CASSEVSGGADTQYF.

The rearrangement links TRBV2 to TRBJ2-7; D is perhaps TRBD1 (6 bases). The CDR3 has 12 residues. CDR1 is SNHLY, CDR2 FYNNEI, per germline. Trimming took off 7 bases at V and 3 bases at J, with 10 bases between the two ends. The CDR3 here is CASTRQDYEQYF. CDR3 nucleotide sequence: TGTGCCAGCACCAGACAGGACTACGAGCAGTACTTC. Supplemented by reference TRBV2 and TRBJ2-7, the full variable domain reads EPEVTQTPSHQVTQMGQEVILRCVPISNHLYFYWYRQILGQKVEFLVSFYNNEISEKSEIFDDQFSVERPDGSNFTLKIRSTKLEDSAMYFCASTRQDYEQYFGPGTRLTVT.

The chain recombines TRBV2 with TRBJ2-1, with D perhaps TRBD2 (6 bases). Per germline, CDR1 SNHLY and CDR2 FYNNEI. CDR3 length: 13 amino acids. V dropped 5 bases and J dropped 3 bases, with 8 bases sitting between them. In DNA form, the CDR3 reads TGTGCCAGCAGTTCGGGAGTCTACAATGAGCAGTTCTTC. Residues: CASSSGVYNEQFF.

The genes are TRBV6-6 and TRBJ2-2; maybe TRBD1 (6 bases). The CDR3 sequence is 15 residues long. V was pared by 7 bases and J by 2 bases, with 14 bases between. Germline CDR1 reads MNHNY; CDR2 reads SVGAGI (reference sequence). CDR3: CASTPHRDNTGELFF. The CDR3, as DNA: TGTGCCAGCACCCCTCACAGGGATAACACCGGGGAGCTGTTTTTT.

The rearrangement joins TRBV6-6 to TRBJ1-1; D ambiguous. CDR1 and CDR2 (germline): MNHNY, SVGAGI (reference sequence). This CDR3 region has 13 residues. With 6 bases removed from V and 1 base from J, the gap between germline ends came to 9 bases. For the CDR3, the DNA is TGTGCCAGCAGAGCCACAGAGAACACTGAAGCTTTCTTT. Translation: CASRATENTEAFF.

CDR3 DNA: TGTGCCAGCTCACCACCCGGAGGGCTTGGAAACACCATATATTTT. This gives the protein CASSPPGGLGNTIYF. The rearrangement links TRBV18 to TRBJ1-3; D is ambiguous. Germline V gives CDR1 KGHSH, CDR2 LQKENI. V dropped 0 bases and J dropped 3 bases, with 9 bases sitting between them. The CDR3 is 15 residues long.

The rearrangement joins TRBV18 to TRBJ1-1, with 7 bases matching TRBD1. V gave up 4 bases and J gave up 0 bases; unmatched junction bases: 8. Germline V lookup: CDR1 KGHSH, CDR2 LQKENI. The CDR3 spans 16 residues. The CDR3 sequence: CASSLRPQGMNTEAFF. CDR3 in DNA: TGTGCCAGCTCACTTAGACCACAGGGGATGAACACTGAAGCTTTCTTT.